This TCR beta chain derives from a study of T cell clones after liver transplantation. Study background: Liver transplant recipients had immunosuppression withdrawal attempted within 2 years. Until 12-24 months post-transplant, subjects got standard immunosuppression and no induction.

Thawed unstimulated PBMCs were FACS-sorted by CD3, CD4 and CD8 into two populations. Study outcomes and limitations: In most of the 8 subjects, circulating graft-donor-reactive CD4 TCRbeta sequences fell significantly after transplant.

Data came from immunoSEQ multiplex PCR; TCRdb stores just in-frame clones and leaves some out. Of some 80,000 clones in the sample, about 85% were seen once. Per germline, CDR1 LNHDA and CDR2 SQIVND (reference sequence). Trimming pared 4 bases from V and 4 bases from J, leaving 8 bases between. CDR3 length equals 12 residues. For this clone: The antigen is unknown.

The source of this sequence is a human patient who received a liver transplant. Some T cells may have come from the graft donor. The chain carries TRBV19 and TRBJ2-7; D possibly corresponds to TRBD1 (6 bases). Source: CD4+ T cells from blood, taken 48 to 50 months after liver transplant. CDR3 sequence (DNA): TGTGCCAGTAGTAGAGACAGGTACGAGCAGTACTTC. Residues: CASSRDRYEQYF.